These 24 T cell receptor beta chains originate from one sample sequenced in a study of PD-1 blockade in classical Hodgkin lymphoma. The method was immunoSEQ multiplex PCR; TCRdb's version includes in-frame clones alone and lacks a portion of them. In the table there are roughly 7,400 clones, about 62% of which are singletons. Time point noted: cycle 4 day 1 (C4D1), after less than 7 weeks of nivolumab. No patient escaped relapse after autologous stem cell transplantation, and brentuximab vedotin exposure varied. From thawed PBMCs, CD8+ T cells were isolated by magnetic negative selection. The sequences come from CD8+ T cells from blood, collected before the fourth cycle of nivolumab. These receptor sequences come from a human donor with classical Hodgkin lymphoma.

The rearrangement links TRBV19 to TRBJ1-1, with D hard to call. Germline-derived CDR1 and CDR2 are LNHDA and SQIVND (reference sequence). The ends were cut back, 1 base at V and 0 bases at J, with 6 bases in the middle. The CDR3 has 14 amino acids. The CDR3 loop reads CASSIGYMNTEAFF. DNA of the CDR3: TGTGCCAGTAGTATAGGATATATGAACACTGAAGCTTTCTTT.

This clone has more than one count but fewer than ten. The V and J genes are TRBV11-1 and TRBJ2-7, with 15 bases aligning to TRBD2. The CDR3 is 15 amino acids. CDR1 SGHAT and CDR2 FQDESV come from the germline V gene (reference sequence). V gave up 3 bases and J gave up 7 bases; unmatched junction bases: 4. CDR3: CASSFGTSGRFEQYF. DNA of the CDR3: TGTGCCAGCAGCTTCGGGACTAGCGGGAGGTTTGAGCAGTACTTC. Full variable domain (missing parts from reference TRBV11-1 and TRBJ2-7): EAEVAQSPRYKITEKSQAVAFWCDPISGHATLYWYRQILGQGPELLVQFQDESVVDDSQLPKDRFSAERLKGVDSTLKIQPAELGDSAMYLCASSFGTSGRFEQYFGPGTRLTVT.

The V and J genes are TRBV7-4 and TRBJ2-5; TRBD1 aligns across 9 bases. V dropped 5 bases and J dropped 5; count of bases not matched to a gene: 9. Germline CDR1 reads SGHVT; CDR2 reads SQSDAQ. CDR3 length: 15 amino acids. The CDR3 sequence is CASSPRDRVGETQYF. The CDR3, as DNA: TGTGCCAGCAGCCCTCGGGACAGGGTGGGGGAGACCCAGTACTTC.

The rearrangement uses TRBV11-2 and TRBJ1-2; possible D gene TRBD1, 5 bases. Trimming took off 0 bases at V and 1 base at J, with 6 bases between the two ends. The V gene's germline CDR1 is SGHAT and CDR2 FQNNGV. The CDR3 extends over 14 amino acids. The CDR3 spells CASSLEQGNYGYTF. The DNA for the CDR3 is TGTGCCAGCAGCTTAGAGCAGGGTAACTATGGCTACACCTTC.

The chain carries TRBV15 and TRBJ2-3; D uncertain. Germline V CDR1 and CDR2: LNHNV, YYDKDF (reference sequence). Trimming shortened V by 3 bases and J by 0 bases, and 19 bases separated the two germline ends. There are 18 residues in the CDR3. CDR3 in amino acids: CATSRDRRNYISTDTQYF. The CDR3 nucleotides read TGTGCCACCAGCAGGGACCGACGAAATTACATTAGCACAGATACGCAGTATTTT.

CDR3 nucleotide sequence: TGTGCCAGCAGCCCCTACGGACAGACCGGGGAGCTGTTTTTT. Amino acid sequence: CASSPYGQTGELFF. This chain uses TRBV6-6 with TRBJ2-2; weak D call: TRBD1 (6 bases). CDR1 and CDR2 (germline): MNHNY, SVGAGI (reference sequence). The germline V and J ends were trimmed by 6 bases and 5 bases, with 13 bases remaining between them. This CDR3 spans 14 amino acids.

Worth noting for this clone: At the DNA level, this CDR3 is encoded by other sequences in the same sample as well. CDR3 amino acids: CASSLERYNEQFF. CDR3 nucleotides: TGTGCCAGCAGCTTAGAGCGGTACAATGAGCAGTTCTTC. The chain is built from TRBV13 and TRBJ2-1; D may be TRBD2 (5 bases). The CDR3 is 13 residues long. Germline V lookup: CDR1 PRHDT, CDR2 FYEKMQ (reference sequence). Trimming took 1 base from V and 4 from J, leaving 5 bases between them.

In this sample, this clone turned up once. This chain uses TRBV27 with TRBJ1-5; D is unclear. Trimming cost V 4 bases and J 6 bases, with 13 bases left between them. CDR1 MNHEY and CDR2 SMNVEV come from the germline V gene (reference sequence). The CDR3 contains 14 residues. The chain's CDR3 is CASSSRPMGQPQHF. DNA of the CDR3: TGTGCCAGCAGTTCCCGACCGATGGGTCAGCCCCAGCATTTT.

This sequence joins TRBV10-3 and TRBJ1-1; 9 bases align to TRBD1. The ends lost 0 bases at V and 6 bases at J; junction bases unmatched: 8. This CDR3 spans 16 amino acids. Germline CDR1 ENHRY, CDR2 SYGVKD. The chain's CDR3 is CAISESPGQGTPEAFF. CDR3 nucleotide sequence: TGTGCCATCAGTGAGTCGCCGGGACAGGGAACCCCTGAAGCTTTCTTT.

This clone showed up just a few times. The chain has TRBV4-1 and TRBJ2-7; 9 bases are shared with TRBD1. The CDR3 sequence is 16 residues long. The V gene's germline CDR1 is MGHRA and CDR2 YSYEKL. V gave up 1 base and J gave up 0 bases; unmatched junction bases: 4. The CDR3: CASSQVGQGSSYEQYF. The CDR3 DNA reads TGCGCCAGCAGCCAAGTCGGACAGGGGAGCTCCTACGAGCAGTACTTC.

J is TRBJ1-6 and V is TRBV7-9; D remains ambiguous. This CDR3 has 13 amino acids. CDR1 SEHNR and CDR2 FQNEAQ come from the germline V gene (reference sequence). With 5 bases removed from V and 8 bases from J, the gap between germline ends came to 10 bases. In DNA, the CDR3 is TGTGCCAGCAGCGTACATGGAGATTCACCCCTCCACTTT. Translation gives CASSVHGDSPLHF.

By share, this clone counts as medium-sized. This chain uses TRBV4-1 with TRBJ1-5, with 7 bases aligning to TRBD1. CDR1 is MGHRA and CDR2 is YSYEKL in the germline V gene. V lost 3 bases, J lost 15 bases, and 11 bases stayed unmatched. The CDR3 spans 13 residues. This CDR3 is CASSQTVGGPPHF. CDR3 nucleotide sequence: TGCGCCAGCAGCCAGACCGTAGGGGGCCCTCCGCATTTT.

The V gene is TRBV11-2, the J gene TRBJ1-2; TRBD1 agrees at 8 bases. CDR1 and CDR2 from the germline V gene are SGHAT and FQNNGV. The ends lost 4 bases at V and 4 bases at J; junction bases unmatched: 11. CDR3 length: 16 amino acids. This CDR3 is CASSSDRAERFYGYTF. Here the CDR3 DNA reads TGTGCCAGCAGCTCGGACAGGGCCGAGAGGTTCTATGGCTACACCTTC.

The chain couples TRBV6-5 to TRBJ1-2; TRBD1 matches 7 bases. The CDR3 covers 13 residues. The germline CDR1 and CDR2 sequences are MNHEY and SVGAGI. Losses at the gene ends were 1 base for V and 6 bases for J; bases not matched to a gene: 2. The CDR3 protein is CASSYFTGDGYTF. In nucleotides, the CDR3 is TGTGCCAGCAGTTACTTCACAGGGGATGGCTACACCTTC.

This clone is termed medium-sized. In DNA form, the CDR3 reads TGTGCCAGCAGTGTTTCAAGGAGGGAAAAACTGTTTTTT. Amino acids: CASSVSRREKLFF. V and J are TRBV27 and TRBJ1-4; the D is unclear. The germline V gene encodes CDR1 MNHEY and CDR2 SMNVEV (reference sequence). This CDR3 spans 13 amino acids. The V end lost 5 bases, the J end lost 8 bases, and 12 bases lay between the germline ends. Full variable domain (rest looked up from reference TRBV27 and TRBJ1-4): EAQVTQNPRYLITVTGKKLTVTCSQNMNHEYMSWYRQDPGLGLRQIYYSMNVEVTDKGDVPEGYKVSRKEKRNFPLILESPSPNQTSLYFCASSVSRREKLFFGSGTQLSVL.

J is TRBJ2-5 and V is TRBV14; 11 nucleotides match TRBD2. The end of the DNA fits TRBJ2-7 better, so the J call may be wrong. Germline V gives CDR1 SGHDN, CDR2 FVKESK. The CDR3 length is 17 residues. The CDR3 DNA follows: TGTGCCAGCAGCCAAGATACTAGCGGGAGACCCTTCTACGAGCAGTACTTC. Amino acid sequence: CASSQDTSGRPFYEQYF.

The rearrangement uses TRBV2 and TRBJ2-7; possible D gene TRBD1, 5 bases. CDR3 size: 14 residues. Germline values: CDR1 SNHLY, CDR2 FYNNEI. Trimming pared 4 bases from V and 6 bases from J, leaving 16 bases between. The CDR3 DNA reads TGTGCCAGCAGTGGGGGCAAGGGGATCGGCGAGCAGTACTTC. Its protein is CASSGGKGIGEQYF. Full variable domain (outside the CDR3, taken from reference TRBV2 and TRBJ2-7): EPEVTQTPSHQVTQMGQEVILRCVPISNHLYFYWYRQILGQKVEFLVSFYNNEISEKSEIFDDQFSVERPDGSNFTLKIRSTKLEDSAMYFCASSGGKGIGEQYFGPGTRLTVT.

The chain joins TRBV27 to TRBJ2-6; D remains unclear. Germline V gene sequence: CDR1 MNHEY, CDR2 SMNVEV (reference sequence). The ends were cut back, 6 bases at V and 4 bases at J, with 13 bases in the middle. There are 15 residues in the CDR3. CDR3 nucleotides: TGTGCCAGCAGCGTAACCCAGGCCGGGGCCAACGTCCTGACTTTC. This gives the protein CASSVTQAGANVLTF.

This clone was detected only once. The chain joins TRBV7-3 to TRBJ2-7; 9 positions match TRBD1. The germline CDR1 and CDR2 sequences are SGHTA and FQGTGA. The CDR3 loop spans 15 amino acids. With V trimmed by 5 bases and J by 4 bases, 9 bases remained unmatched. CDR3 in DNA: TGTGCCAGCAGCGTATCCGGGACAGGGCTGTACGAGCAGTACTTC. This encodes CASSVSGTGLYEQYF.

This clone was picked up one time. The J gene is TRBJ2-5, the V gene TRBV18; no clear D. The CDR3 consists of 14 residues. V lost 0 bases to trimming and J lost 2 bases, with 7 bases between them. Germline V gives CDR1 KGHSH, CDR2 LQKENI. The CDR3 protein is CASSPPPGQETQYF. Written as DNA, the CDR3 is TGTGCCAGCTCACCACCGCCGGGTCAAGAGACCCAGTACTTC.

This clone was counted only a few times. The V call is TRBV28, the J call TRBJ2-2, with D tentatively TRBD1 (5 bases). The V and J ends lost 5 bases and 3 bases respectively, with 10 bases between them. The CDR3 runs to 14 residues. In germline, CDR1 is MDHEN, CDR2 SYDVKM. The CDR3 DNA sequence: TGTGCCAGCAGTAGGGGTCATTACACCGGGGAGCTGTTTTTT. Its translation is CASSRGHYTGELFF.

This clone was counted once. The chain recombines TRBV7-2 with TRBJ2-7, with 9 bases matching TRBD2. The ends lost 1 base at V and 4 bases at J; junction bases unmatched: 8. This CDR3 has 16 residues. The V gene's germline CDR1 is SGHTA and CDR2 FQGNSA. The CDR3 loop is CASSLGAGLAIYEQYF. CDR3 bases: TGTGCCAGCAGCTTAGGAGCGGGACTAGCCATTTACGAGCAGTACTTC.

This clone was seen a few times. The gene calls are TRBV15 and TRBJ1-1; a possible D gene is TRBD1 (5 bases). V was trimmed by 0 bases and J by 3 bases, leaving 20 bases between them. CDR3 length: 18 amino acids. In germline, CDR1 is LNHNV, CDR2 YYDKDF (reference sequence). Here the CDR3 DNA reads TGTGCCACCAGCAGAGATGGCGCAAGGGGAAGTTCCGACACTGAAGCTTTCTTT. Its translation is CATSRDGARGSSDTEAFF.

A few counts support this clone. This rearrangement joins TRBV4-1 to TRBJ2-7, with 7 bases fitting TRBD1. This CDR3 region has 15 residues. Losses at the gene ends were 1 base for V and 0 bases for J; bases not matched to a gene: 3. Per germline, CDR1 MGHRA and CDR2 YSYEKL. The CDR3 loop is CASSQGQGLSYEQYF. CDR3 coding DNA: TGCGCCAGCAGCCAAGGACAGGGTCTCTCCTACGAGCAGTACTTC.